This passage covers 17 T cell receptor beta chains from one sample sequenced in a study of STAT5B mutations in CD4+ large granular lymphocyte leukemia. Clones were read by immunoSEQ multiplex PCR, and TCRdb kept only the in-frame ones, dropping some. The sample lists around 32,000 clones; approximately 79% were seen once. Sequenced sample: CD4+ T cells from blood buffy coats. The origin of the receptors is a human donor in good health.

The rearrangement uses TRBV19 and TRBJ1-4, with D unresolved. CDR1 and CDR2 (germline): LNHDA, SQIVND (reference sequence). The CDR3 length is 15 residues. Trimming stripped 6 bases from V and 2 bases from J, with 13 bases between. CDR3 sequence reads: CASRRPDRTNEKLFF. As DNA, the CDR3 is TGTGCCAGTAGGAGGCCGGATCGGACTAATGAAAAACTGTTTTTT.

CDR3 DNA: TGCAGCGTCCAGCGCGCGAGCGGTCCCTCCTACGAGCAGTACTTC. Amino acids: CSVQRASGPSYEQYF. The chain recombines TRBV29-1 with TRBJ2-7, with D possibly matching TRBD2 (5 bases). V was cut by 6 bases and J by 0 bases, with 18 bases left in between. Germline V CDR1 and CDR2: SQVTM, ANQGSEA. This CDR3 spans 15 amino acids.

V and J are TRBV5-5 and TRBJ1-2, with D perhaps TRBD1 (6 bases). The length of the CDR3 is 16 residues. The V and J ends lost 1 base and 2 bases respectively, with 15 bases between them. Germline lookup yields CDR1 SGHKS and CDR2 YYEKEE (reference sequence). The chain's CDR3 is CASSLRPGAGNYGYTF. The CDR3 DNA reads TGTGCCAGCAGCTTGCGCCCAGGGGCAGGGAACTATGGCTACACCTTC.

V gene TRBV6-1 combines with J gene TRBJ1-2, with D unresolved. Germline CDR1 is MNHNS and CDR2 is SASEGT. The CDR3 loop spans 13 amino acids. V lost 5 bases and J lost 5, with 12 bases in between. The CDR3 nucleotides are TGTGCCAGCAGTCGGGCAGCGGAATATGGCTACACCTTC. Its translation is CASSRAAEYGYTF.

The chain is built from TRBV7-9 and TRBJ1-1, with D hard to call. V lost 0 bases and J 6 bases, leaving 11 bases between the germline ends. The germline CDR1 and CDR2 sequences are SEHNR and FQNEAQ (reference sequence). The CDR3 is 14 amino acids. CDR3 loop: CASSLAGRVAEAFF. Written as DNA, the CDR3 is TGTGCCAGCAGCTTAGCGGGGAGGGTCGCTGAAGCTTTCTTT.

This clone was counted a few times. The rearrangement uses TRBV6-5 and TRBJ1-1, with D tentatively TRBD1 (5 bases). V shed 6 bases and J shed 0 bases, with 14 bases lying between them. Germline lookup yields CDR1 MNHEY and CDR2 SVGAGI. This CDR3 spans 15 amino acids. The CDR3: CASSTDRTLNTEAFF. CDR3 nucleotide sequence: TGTGCCAGCAGCACCGACAGAACCCTGAACACTGAAGCTTTCTTT.

The chain is built from TRBV13 and TRBJ1-1; perhaps TRBD1 as D (6 bases). Between the trimmed V and J ends, which lost 1 base and 4 bases, there was a span of 10 bases. The germline V gene has CDR1 PRHDT and CDR2 FYEKMQ (reference sequence). The CDR3 contains 14 residues. CDR3 sequence reads: CASSLDGGPTEAFF. DNA for the CDR3: TGTGCCAGCAGCTTAGATGGGGGGCCCACTGAAGCTTTCTTT.

The chain recombines TRBV18 with TRBJ2-7, with D perhaps TRBD1 (6 bases). CDR1 KGHSH and CDR2 LQKENI come from the germline V gene. V dropped 5 bases and J dropped 3 bases, with 11 bases sitting between them. The CDR3 loop spans 13 amino acids. DNA of the CDR3: TGTGCCAGCTCAAACAGGGAAAACTACGAGCAGTACTTC. It translates to CASSNRENYEQYF.

This chain uses TRBV7-9 with TRBJ1-1; the D gene is possibly TRBD1 (6 bases). Per germline, CDR1 SEHNR and CDR2 FQNEAQ (reference sequence). CDR3 size: 15 residues. The ends were cut back, 8 bases at V and 0 bases at J, with 16 bases in the middle. CDR3 residues: CASVRGPGMNTEAFF. In nucleotides, the CDR3 is TGTGCCAGCGTACGGGGGCCCGGGATGAACACTGAAGCTTTCTTT.

This chain links TRBV7-2 with TRBJ1-2; no clear D. The CDR3 has 15 amino acids. In germline, CDR1 is SGHTA, CDR2 FQGNSA. Trimming left V 4 bases short and J 1 base short, with 13 bases between. For the CDR3, the DNA is TGTGCCAGCAGCTCCCCTCGGCAGTATAACTATGGCTACACCTTC. It is translated as CASSSPRQYNYGYTF.

V usage is TRBV5-1 and J usage is TRBJ1-1, with 8 bases fitting TRBD1. Trimming cost V 1 base and J 6 bases; bases outside gene matches: 8. Germline values: CDR1 SGHRS, CDR2 YFSETQ. The CDR3 is 15 amino acids. CDR3 residues: CASSLSVTGEAEAFF. As DNA, the CDR3 is TGCGCCAGCAGCTTGTCCGTGACAGGGGAAGCTGAAGCTTTCTTT. Drawing the rest from reference TRBV5-1 and TRBJ1-1, the complete variable domain is KAGVTQTPRYLIKTRGQQVTLSCSPISGHRSVSWYQQTPGQGLQFLFEYFSETQRNKGNFPGRFSGRQFSNSRSEMNVSTLELGDSALYLCASSLSVTGEAEAFFGQGTRLTVV.

The chain employs TRBV18 and TRBJ2-3; no firm D call. Trimming shortened V by 2 bases and J by 0 bases, and 6 bases separated the two germline ends. The CDR3 totals 14 residues. The germline V gene has CDR1 KGHSH and CDR2 LQKENI. This CDR3 reads CASSPRASTDTQYF. CDR3 nucleotides: TGTGCCAGCTCACCAAGAGCTAGCACAGATACGCAGTATTTT.

The chain uses TRBV7-8 and TRBJ1-1; D call uncertain. The CDR3 is 13 residues long. In germline, CDR1 is SGHVS, CDR2 FQNEAQ. Trimming removed 9 bases from V and 1 base from J, with 12 bases in between. CDR3 in amino acids: CASKDIWNTEAFF. The CDR3 nucleotides are TGTGCCAGTAAAGACATCTGGAACACTGAAGCTTTCTTT.

This rearrangement joins TRBV6-5 to TRBJ1-2, with TRBD1 identical over 11 bases. V was clipped by 5 bases and J by 5 bases; unmatched bases: 7. The CDR3 sequence is 15 residues long. In germline, CDR1 is MNHEY, CDR2 SVGAGI. CDR3 protein: CASSLRTGGEYGYTF. CDR3 coding DNA: TGTGCCAGCAGTCTCCGGACAGGGGGCGAATATGGCTACACCTTC.

This CDR3 reads CASRWDRGSYNEQFF. The CDR3 DNA follows: TGTGCCAGCAGGTGGGACAGGGGCAGCTACAATGAGCAGTTCTTC. The V and J genes are TRBV7-2 and TRBJ2-1; 10 bases are a match to TRBD1. Trimming removed 6 bases from V and 3 bases from J; junction bases left unmatched: 5. The CDR3 runs 15 residues. Germline CDR1 reads SGHTA; CDR2 reads FQGNSA.

Only a few counts were recorded for this clone. The genes are TRBV4-2 and TRBJ1-5; D remains unclear. There are 13 residues in the CDR3. V gave up 3 bases and J gave up 7 bases, with 10 bases separating them. CDR1 is LGHNA and CDR2 is YNFKEQ in the germline V gene. The CDR3 coding sequence is TGTGCCAGCAGCCAGGGAACGGAACAGCCCCAGCATTTT. It encodes CASSQGTEQPQHF.

J is TRBJ2-7 and V is TRBV5-4; maybe TRBD1 (6 bases). The CDR3 has 13 residues. Germline V gene lookup returns CDR1 SGHNT and CDR2 YYREEE (reference sequence). V dropped 0 bases and J dropped 5 bases, with 9 bases sitting between them. The CDR3 nucleotides read TGTGCCAGCAGCTTGGACAGGGTAAACGAGCAGTACGTC. It encodes CASSLDRVNEQYV.